Shown below are 6 T cell receptor beta chains from a single sample sequenced in a study of blood T cell repertoires in COVID-19. Produced via immunoSEQ multiplex PCR; TCRdb's table is partial and in-frame only. The sample has hundreds of thousands of clones; roughly nine tenths are singletons. The material sequenced was PBMCs or T cells enriched from blood (not recorded which). These receptors originate from a man in his 60s who had recovered from COVID-19.

The chain uses TRBV18 and TRBJ2-2, with 7 bases fitting TRBD2. Looked up from germline, CDR1 is KGHSH and CDR2 is LQKENI. The ends lost 1 base at V and 1 base at J; junction bases unmatched: 6. The CDR3 is 17 amino acids. The CDR3 loop reads CASSPRGSGLNTGELFF. The CDR3 DNA is TGTGCCAGCTCACCACGGGGTAGCGGGTTGAACACCGGGGAGCTGTTTTTT.

This chain uses TRBV4-3 with TRBJ1-5; D not certain. CDR1 and CDR2 (germline): LGHNA, YSLEER. V was trimmed by 2 bases and J by 1 base, leaving 9 bases between them. The CDR3 covers 15 residues. The CDR3 DNA sequence: TGCGCCAGCAGCCAAACTACCGGGAGCAATCAGCCCCAGCATTTT. Its protein product is CASSQTTGSNQPQHF.

The V gene is TRBV2, the J gene TRBJ2-1; 11 nucleotides line up with TRBD1. Germline lookup yields CDR1 SNHLY and CDR2 FYNNEI. The CDR3 has 14 residues. Losses at the gene ends were 5 bases for V and 7 bases for J; bases not matched to a gene: 4. The CDR3 is CASSRDRGLNEQFF. DNA of the CDR3: TGTGCCAGCAGTAGGGACAGGGGGTTGAATGAGCAGTTCTTC.

To note about this clone: The junction and the germline gene differ at one end; a read error may be behind it. This sample includes further DNA sequences coding for the same CDR3. The chain uses TRBV3-1 (or the pseudogene TRBV3-2) and TRBJ1-5; possibly TRBD1 for D (5 bases). The length of the CDR3 is 14 residues. CDR1 is LGHDT and CDR2 is YNNKEL in the germline V gene (reference sequence). In DNA, the CDR3 is TGTGCCAGTAGCCCAAGGGGTAGCAATCAGCCCCAGCATTTT. It translates to CASSPRGSNQPQHF.

In its sample, this clone was seen once. The rearrangement joins TRBV5-1 to TRBJ1-2; D gene ambiguous. The germline V gene encodes CDR1 SGHRS and CDR2 YFSETQ. V dropped 0 bases and J dropped 8 bases, with 5 bases sitting between them. The CDR3 sequence is 11 residues long. The CDR3 reads CASSLDGGYTF. DNA for the CDR3: TGCGCCAGCAGCTTGGACGGGGGCTACACCTTC.

The V gene is TRBV7-8, the J gene TRBJ2-7, with D possibly matching TRBD1 (5 bases). Per the germline V gene, CDR1 is SGHVS and CDR2 is FQNEAQ. Trimming cost V 1 base and J 5 bases, with 9 bases left between them. The CDR3 contains 13 residues. CDR3 nucleotides: TGTGCCAGCAGCTTAGACAGGAGCCACGAGCAGTACTTC. Translation: CASSLDRSHEQYF.